This passage covers 21 T cell receptor beta chains from one sample sequenced in a study of T-cell reconstitution after alpha-beta-depleted transplantation in children. Unique molecular identifiers featured in how the TCRbeta library was prepared. One entry per CDR3 protein, called by TCRdb with MiXCR from the PCR reads. The sample consists of a few hundred thousand distinct CDR3 sequences, about 8.8% of them appearing once. The sequenced sample was PBMCs from the stem cell graft donor, obtained from the stem cell graft. Every receptor here comes from a human donor who donated a stem cell graft to a child with SCID.

In its sample, this clonotype was seen many times. The chain recombines TRBV15 with TRBJ1-4, with a possible D match to TRBD1 (6 bases). The CDR3 loop spans 15 amino acids. Trimming stripped 2 bases from V and 6 bases from J, with 13 bases between. Germline loops: CDR1 LNHNV, CDR2 YYDKDF (reference sequence). The CDR3 DNA reads as TGTGCCACCAGCAGACCCAGGGGAGGGGATGAAAAACTGTTTTTT. Protein product: CATSRPRGGDEKLFF.

This clonotype was detected many times. The chain uses TRBV7-9 and TRBJ1-1; a possible D gene is TRBD1 (6 bases). V was shortened by 4 bases and J by 3 bases, with 15 bases between the two germline ends. Germline V CDR1 and CDR2: SEHNR, FQNEAQ (reference sequence). The CDR3 runs 15 residues. The CDR3: CASSSEKQGYTEAFF. The CDR3 nucleotides read TGTGCCAGCAGCTCAGAAAAACAGGGATACACTGAAGCTTTCTTT.

The chain links TRBV7-3 to TRBJ2-3, with 14 positions matching TRBD2. V lost 4 bases to trimming and J lost 2 bases; unmatched junction nucleotides: 8. Germline values: CDR1 SGHTA, CDR2 FQGTGA. The CDR3 extends over 18 amino acids. The CDR3 region has the DNA TGTGCCAGCAGCTCCGGGACTAGCGGGGGCCTTAACACAGATACGCAGTATTTT. This sequence encodes CASSSGTSGGLNTDTQYF.

In this sample, this clonotype turned up many times. The CDR3 loop reads CAISAQTGGLSTDTQYF. The CDR3 DNA reads TGTGCCATCAGTGCTCAGACAGGGGGCCTGAGCACAGATACGCAGTATTTT. The chain couples TRBV10-3 to TRBJ2-3; 10 bases are a match to TRBD1. The J segment lost 0 bases and the V segment lost 4 bases, leaving 7 bases of the junction unmatched. Germline CDR1 ENHRY, CDR2 SYGVKD. The CDR3 sequence is 17 residues long.

This clonotype turned up a few times. The chain joins TRBV6-1 to TRBJ1-5; D possibly corresponds to TRBD1 (5 bases). CDR1 MNHNS and CDR2 SASEGT come from the germline V gene. CDR3 length: 15 amino acids. Deletions cut 7 bases from V and 7 bases from J, with 20 bases between. CDR3 nucleotide sequence: TGTGCCAGCACCGCCGGGGCCTACAGTGGACAGCCCCAGCATTTT. This translates into CASTAGAYSGQPQHF.

This clonotype came up many times. The chain uses TRBV6-5 and TRBJ1-2; weak D call: TRBD1 (6 bases). The CDR3 has 12 residues. Trimming stripped 0 bases from V and 14 bases from J, with 13 bases between. CDR1 MNHEY and CDR2 SVGAGI come from the germline V gene. Here the CDR3 reads CASSYSRGTETF. The CDR3 coding sequence is TGTGCCAGCAGTTACTCGAGGGGGACCGAAACCTTC.

There are many counts of this clonotype. This chain links TRBV5-1 with TRBJ1-1; TRBD1 matches 8 bases. Germline-derived CDR1 and CDR2 are SGHRS and YFSETQ. The CDR3 spans 15 residues. The ends lost 4 bases at V and 0 bases at J; junction bases unmatched: 5. Written as DNA, the CDR3 is TGCGCCAGCAGCGCTACGACAGGGGTGAACACTGAAGCTTTCTTT. Translating gives CASSATTGVNTEAFF.

This clonotype was counted ten times or more. This rearrangement joins TRBV19 to TRBJ2-4; D is undetermined. Trimming pared 2 bases from V and 0 bases from J, leaving 8 bases between. Looked up from germline, CDR1 is LNHDA and CDR2 is SQIVND (reference sequence). The CDR3 totals 15 residues. This CDR3 is CASSISRLAKNIQYF. The CDR3 DNA reads as TGTGCCAGTAGTATATCCCGGTTAGCCAAAAACATTCAGTACTTC.

The V call is TRBV29-1, the J call TRBJ1-3; tentative D call: TRBD1 (5 bases). CDR3 size: 13 residues. Per the germline V gene, CDR1 is SQVTM and CDR2 is ANQGSEA. Trimming left V 2 bases short and J 4 bases short, with 9 bases between. The CDR3 nucleotides read TGCAGCGTTGAAAGGGGAGACGGAAACACCATATATTTT. As protein: CSVERGDGNTIYF.

This clonotype was observed many times. The chain combines TRBV5-1 with TRBJ1-5; tentative D call: TRBD1 (5 bases). Germline lookup yields CDR1 SGHRS and CDR2 YFSETQ. This CDR3 is built from 17 residues. V shed 0 bases and J shed 2 bases, with 15 bases lying between them. CDR3 loop: CASSLGPAGEGNQPQHF. The CDR3 DNA reads TGCGCCAGCAGCTTGGGCCCAGCGGGGGAAGGCAATCAGCCCCAGCATTTT. The variable domain in full, with the rest retrieved from reference TRBV5-1 and TRBJ1-5, is KAGVTQTPRYLIKTRGQQVTLSCSPISGHRSVSWYQQTPGQGLQFLFEYFSETQRNKGNFPGRFSGRQFSNSRSEMNVSTLELGDSALYLCASSLGPAGEGNQPQHFGDGTRLSIL.

This clonotype was counted many times. This chain uses TRBV5-1 with TRBJ1-5; unclear D gene. Trimming stripped 0 bases from V and 4 bases from J, with 8 bases between. In germline, CDR1 is SGHRS, CDR2 YFSETQ. The CDR3 has 14 residues. CDR3 DNA: TGCGCCAGCAGCTTGGGGCAGGAGAATCAGCCCCAGCATTTT. Protein: CASSLGQENQPQHF.

This clonotype was counted at least ten times. The chain recombines TRBV5-1 with TRBJ1-2; 7 positions match TRBD1. V lost 4 bases, J lost 7 bases, and 10 bases stayed unmatched. The CDR3 sequence is 14 residues long. Germline assignment: CDR1 SGHRS and CDR2 YFSETQ. The CDR3 spells CASSPSQGHGGYTF. DNA of the CDR3: TGCGCCAGCAGCCCGTCACAGGGGCATGGTGGCTACACCTTC.

This clonotype showed up many times. Germline is not matched at one junction end, which may reflect a read error. The chain combines TRBV28 with TRBJ2-2; D is unresolved. Germline assignment: CDR1 MDHEN and CDR2 SYDVKM. The CDR3 extends over 14 amino acids. CDR3 region: CASSLGGNTGELFF. CDR3 coding DNA: TGCGCCAGCAGCTTGGGCGGGAACACCGGGGAGCTGTTTTTT.

The chain uses TRBV27 and TRBJ1-2; TRBD1 agrees at 7 bases. Trimming at V came to 5 bases and at J to 6 bases, leaving 6 bases not matched to a gene. The germline V gene encodes CDR1 MNHEY and CDR2 SMNVEV (reference sequence). CDR3 length equals 13 residues. The DNA for the CDR3 is TGTGCCAGCAGTCCCCGACAGGGCAATGGCTACACCTTC. It encodes CASSPRQGNGYTF.

As regards this clonotype: This may stem from a read error, because a much larger clone lies one nucleotide away. This rearrangement joins TRBV20-1 to TRBJ2-7; D is uncertain. The CDR3 extends over 12 amino acids. V lost 5 bases and J lost 3, with 11 bases in between. Germline CDR1 reads DFQATT; CDR2 reads SNEGSKA (reference sequence). DNA for the CDR3: TGCAGTGCTCCACTGACGGGCTACGAGCAGTACTTC. As protein: CSAPLTGYEQYF.

The sample holds many counts of this clonotype. The chain combines TRBV12-3 or TRBV12-4 with TRBJ1-5; no reliable D call. This CDR3 region has 13 residues. The ends were cut back, 3 bases at V and 7 bases at J, with 10 bases in the middle. The CDR3 DNA reads as TGTGCCAGCAGTTTGGAAGGGAGACAGCCCCAGCATTTT. Protein: CASSLEGRQPQHF.

This clonotype was counted at least ten times. V usage is TRBV20-1 and J usage is TRBJ1-1; 9 bases align to TRBD1. Losses at the gene ends were 5 bases for V and 4 bases for J; bases not matched to a gene: 5. In germline, CDR1 is DFQATT, CDR2 SNEGSKA (reference sequence). CDR3 size: 13 residues. CDR3 DNA sequence: TGCAGTGCTCCCAAGGACAGGGGCACTGAAGCTTTCTTT. Translation gives CSAPKDRGTEAFF.

Many counts were recorded for this clonotype. V gene TRBV5-5 combines with J gene TRBJ2-3; TRBD2 is a possible D gene (5 bases). V lost 3 bases to trimming and J lost 2 bases, with 19 bases between them. Looked up from germline, CDR1 is SGHKS and CDR2 is YYEKEE (reference sequence). The CDR3 has 17 residues. CDR3 residues: CASSSFGVSGTTDTQYF. The CDR3 bases are TGTGCCAGCAGCTCCTTTGGGGTTTCGGGAACCACAGATACGCAGTATTTT.

This clonotype has ten or more counts. V and J are TRBV5-1 and TRBJ2-7; 10 bases fit TRBD1. V was pared by 3 bases and J by 5 bases, with 5 bases of the junction left unmatched. CDR3 length equals 14 residues. Looked up from germline, CDR1 is SGHRS and CDR2 is YFSETQ. The CDR3 loop is CASSWDRGMHEQYF. CDR3 in DNA: TGCGCCAGCAGCTGGGACAGGGGCATGCACGAGCAGTACTTC.

This clonotype was recorded many times. The J gene is TRBJ1-6, the V gene TRBV10-3; possible D gene TRBD1, 6 bases. The V and J ends lost 2 bases and 0 bases respectively, with 8 bases between them. Germline V gives CDR1 ENHRY, CDR2 SYGVKD. This CDR3 has 16 amino acids. As DNA, the CDR3 is TGTGCCATCAGTGAGGCACAGGGCTCCTATAATTCACCCCTCCACTTT. It specifies CAISEAQGSYNSPLHF.

This clonotype was recorded at least ten times. The V call is TRBV7-2, the J call TRBJ2-1; no reliable D call. This CDR3 has 15 residues. Germline CDR1 SGHTA, CDR2 FQGNSA. V was shortened by 7 bases and J by 7 bases, with 20 bases between the two germline ends. The CDR3 reads CASTYGSTGRNEQFF. In DNA form, the CDR3 reads TGTGCCAGCACCTACGGGTCCACGGGTAGGAATGAGCAGTTCTTC.